This section outlines one T cell receptor beta chain sequence together with its context. The antigen remains undetermined. The V end lost 6 bases, the J end lost 5 bases, and 20 bases lay between the germline ends. The CDR3 is 15 residues long. Per germline, CDR1 SQVTM and CDR2 ANQGSEA. The source of the sample is a study of T-cell reconstitution after alpha-beta-depleted transplantation in children. The study, taken as a whole, reports: Newly produced T cells mostly provided counts and TCRbeta diversity after one year, as hyperexpanded clones declined.

Preparing the TCRbeta library involved the use of unique molecular identifiers. TCRdb redid the calling of the PCR reads with MiXCR, one entry per CDR3 protein. This table holds 250,000 to 400,000 distinct CDR3 sequences, approximately 23% found once. The chain recombines TRBV29-1 with TRBJ2-1; D may match TRBD1 or TRBD2 (6 bases each). This sequence was found in a male patient under 18 who had a stem cell transplant for acute lymphoblastic leukemia, so the T cells may come from the graft donor. Sample: PBMCs, mostly from graft donor cells, taken 180 days after TCRalphabeta/CD19-depleted stem cell transplant. The chain's CDR3 is CSVLLRGEEDNEQFF. The CDR3 DNA follows: TGCAGCGTCCTCCTGAGGGGGGAGGAGGACAATGAGCAGTTCTTC.